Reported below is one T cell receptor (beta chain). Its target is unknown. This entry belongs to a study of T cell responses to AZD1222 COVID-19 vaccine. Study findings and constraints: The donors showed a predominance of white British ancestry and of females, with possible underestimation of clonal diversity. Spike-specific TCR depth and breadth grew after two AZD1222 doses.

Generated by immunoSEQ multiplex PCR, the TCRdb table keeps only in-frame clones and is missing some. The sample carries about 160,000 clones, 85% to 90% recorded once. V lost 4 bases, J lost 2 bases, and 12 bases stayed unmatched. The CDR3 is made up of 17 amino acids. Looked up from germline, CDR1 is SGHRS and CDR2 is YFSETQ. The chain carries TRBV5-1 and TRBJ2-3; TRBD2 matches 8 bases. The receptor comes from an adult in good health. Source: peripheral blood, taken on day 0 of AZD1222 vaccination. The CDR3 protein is CASSPTPGLGHTDTQYF. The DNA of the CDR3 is TGCGCCAGCAGCCCGACCCCGGGACTAGGGCACACAGATACGCAGTATTTT.